This T cell receptor beta chain was sequenced during a study of identical twins. Study findings and constraints: Partial confounding of zero-insertion analyses by invariant MAIT and iNKT cells was possible. Models underestimated how often monozygotic twins shared out-of-frame TCR alpha.

MiXCR was run by TCRdb on the 5' RACE reads, yielding one entry per CDR3 protein. This table has hundreds of thousands of distinct CDR3 sequences, 7.5% appearing once. This clonotype was seen ten or more times. The antigen remains unidentified. The CDR3 length is 15 residues. V dropped 4 bases and J dropped 6 bases, with 16 bases sitting between them. Germline-derived CDR1 and CDR2 are LGHDT and YNNKEL (reference sequence). This sample also appeared in a second study, on yellow fever vaccine responses in identical twins.

The chain uses TRBV3-1 and TRBJ2-1; TRBD1 might be the D (7 bases). The source is a woman aged 18-35 years in good health. The sample taken for sequencing was CD8+ T cells sorted from blood. CDR3 loop: CASSPPTGTFNEQFF. The CDR3 region has the DNA TGTGCCAGCAGCCCCCCGACAGGGACTTTCAATGAGCAGTTCTTC.